The rows below give T cell receptor beta chains drawn from one sample of a study of T-cell reconstitution after alpha-beta-depleted transplantation in children. TCRdb analysed the PCR reads with MiXCR anew, one entry per CDR3 protein. The table lists fewer than 400,000 distinct CDR3 sequences, approximately 20% of them singletons. The specimen comprised PBMCs from the stem cell graft donor, sampled from the stem cell graft. The receptor source for this set is a human donor who donated a stem cell graft to a child with acute myeloid leukemia. Each CDR3 is given with its conserved first and last residue. Each record gives: J gene, V gene, clone size, CDR3 length, CDR3 protein. The size of a clone is reported for some rows only, either as once, few or many, or as a class for expanded clones.

TRBJ2-3 | TRBV28 | NA | 16 | CASSSTGDWGTDTQYF
TRBJ1-1 | TRBV25-1 | many | 14 | CASSEGGGQIQAFF
TRBJ1-5 | TRBV27 | NA | 16 | CASSSEQGVGNQPQHF
TRBJ2-2 | TRBV28 | NA | 19 | CASSPQNPGLAGVGGELFF
TRBJ2-7 | TRBV12-3/TRBV12-4 | many | 14 | CASSVQGSEWEQYF
TRBJ1-4 | TRBV5-1 | few | 14 | CASSLSTTNEKLFF
TRBJ2-1 | TRBV5-1 | few | 14 | CASNRWGSSNEQFF
TRBJ2-6 | TRBV29-1 | many | 13 | CSVANWRSNVLTF
TRBJ1-6 | TRBV20-1 | few | 14 | CSAISGQAGSPLHF
TRBJ2-3 | TRBV10-3 | few | 15 | CAIRRTSGRVGTQYF
TRBJ2-7 | TRBV28 | few | 15 | CASRPDRGYSYEQYF
TRBJ2-7 | TRBV30 | many | 11 | CAWSNSYEQYF
TRBJ2-1 | TRBV5-6 | NA | 15 | CASSLVAGGMNEQFF
TRBJ2-7 | TRBV20-1 | many | 15 | CSASAGLAGVGEQYF
TRBJ2-7 | TRBV15 | few | 15 | CATSRDGAGFYEQYF
TRBJ2-1 | TRBV29-1 | NA | 15 | CSVEDRAGGPYEQFF
TRBJ2-7 | TRBV6-5 | few | 14 | CASRPLPSSYEQYF
TRBJ2-5 | TRBV29-1 | few | 13 | CSGLAGGRETQYF
TRBJ2-3 | TRBV7-9 | few | 16 | CASSLGAGAGTDTQYF
TRBJ2-1 | TRBV30 | NA | 13 | CAWSGYSYNEQFF
TRBJ2-6 | TRBV6-2/TRBV6-3 | few | 14 | CASSTWSGANVLTF
TRBJ2-7 | TRBV28 | NA | 13 | CASSFDSQDEQYF